Presented here are 28 T cell receptor beta chains from one specimen sequenced in a study of blood T cell repertoires in COVID-19. TCRdb's table, derived via immunoSEQ multiplex PCR, lists solely in-frame clones and lacks some. Among 97,000 or so clones listed, about four fifths were seen once. The specimen was peripheral blood. The receptors originated from a man aged 40-49 years with active or convalescent COVID-19.

The count of this clone is one. This chain links TRBV10-2 with TRBJ1-4; 9 nucleotides align to TRBD1. J lost 4 bases, V lost 4 bases, and 10 bases had no gene match. The CDR3 covers 17 residues. Germline V gene lookup returns CDR1 WSHSY and CDR2 SAAADI. The CDR3 coding sequence is TGCGCCAGCAGTGCCCCCGGGACAGGGCTTTTTAATGAAAAACTGTTTTTT. Translation gives CASSAPGTGLFNEKLFF.

This chain uses TRBV11-3 with TRBJ2-3, with 11 bases that match TRBD1. The CDR3 totals 15 residues. After removal of 5 bases from V and 4 bases from J, the junction contained 5 bases not matched to a gene. From germline, CDR1 is SGHNT and CDR2 YENEEA. CDR3 DNA sequence: TGTGCCAGCAGCGAAGGACAGGGGGCGGCAGATACGCAGTATTTT. This sequence encodes CASSEGQGAADTQYF.

The chain combines TRBV9 with TRBJ1-4; maybe TRBD1 (6 bases). The CDR3 consists of 15 residues. The germline V gene encodes CDR1 SGDLS and CDR2 YYNGEE. V was shortened by 3 bases and J by 8 bases, with 17 bases between the two germline ends. The CDR3 DNA sequence: TGTGCCAGCAGCGCACTCGGAACAGGGAAGGAAAAACTGTTTTTT. It encodes CASSALGTGKEKLFF.

The V gene is TRBV19, the J gene TRBJ2-3; the match to TRBD2 covers 13 bases. Germline lookup yields CDR1 LNHDA and CDR2 SQIVND (reference sequence). J gave up 5 bases and V 5 bases, and 7 bases lay outside the gene matches. This CDR3 is built from 16 residues. DNA for the CDR3: TGTGCCAGTAGTTTTACTAGCGGGGGGGCCGTAGATACGCAGTATTTT. Its translation is CASSFTSGGAVDTQYF.

In DNA, the CDR3 is TGTGCCAGCAGTAAATACAGGGGGCGAACTGAAGCTTTCTTT. It is translated as CASSKYRGRTEAFF. The chain links TRBV6-2 or TRBV6-3 to TRBJ1-1; 9 bases agree with TRBD1. The V segment lost 5 bases and the J segment 5 bases; nucleotides outside the gene matches: 6. This CDR3 contains 14 residues. Germline V gene data show CDR1 as MNHEY and CDR2 as SVGEGT.

The V gene is TRBV10-3, the J gene TRBJ2-2, with D possibly TRBD1 on 5 matching bases. Trimming removed 10 bases at V and 2 bases at J, with 14 bases between. The CDR3 length is 14 residues. Germline-derived CDR1 and CDR2 are ENHRY and SYGVKD. For the CDR3, the DNA is TGTGCCACCCTACCCGACAGTAACACCGGGGAGCTGTTTTTT. Amino acids: CATLPDSNTGELFF.

There are a few counts of this clone. The chain combines TRBV10-3 with TRBJ1-1; D not certain. The CDR3 is made up of 12 amino acids. CDR1 ENHRY and CDR2 SYGVKD come from the germline V gene. V lost 6 bases and J 2 bases, leaving 7 bases between the germline ends. The CDR3 spells CAIRGDNTEAFF. DNA of the CDR3: TGTGCCATCAGGGGAGATAACACTGAAGCTTTCTTT.

The chain employs TRBV7-2 and TRBJ2-7, with TRBD1 matching over 7 bases. The CDR3 totals 12 residues. CDR1 SGHTA and CDR2 FQGNSA come from the germline V gene. The J segment lost 4 bases and the V segment lost 5 bases, leaving 2 bases of the junction unmatched. The CDR3: CASSPRGYEQYF. The CDR3 DNA follows: TGTGCCAGCAGCCCCAGGGGGTACGAGCAGTACTTC.

The V gene is TRBV12-3 or TRBV12-4, the J gene TRBJ1-3; D remains ambiguous. This CDR3 has 13 amino acids. The V end was cut by 6 bases, the J end by 1 base, with 7 bases between. The CDR3 region is CASRYISGNTIYF. CDR3 DNA: TGTGCCAGCAGATACATTTCTGGAAACACCATATATTTT.

The gene calls are TRBV7-2 and TRBJ1-6; a weak D match, TRBD1 (6 bases). Trimming cost V 2 bases and J 8 bases, with 10 bases left between them. The CDR3 has 14 residues. Germline loops: CDR1 SGHTA, CDR2 FQGNSA. The CDR3 DNA is TGTGCCAGCAGCTTACACAGGGATGATTCACCCCTCCACTTT. Residues: CASSLHRDDSPLHF.

The CDR3 region is CSVENGRRDEQYF. DNA of the CDR3: TGCAGCGTTGAAAATGGTCGCCGAGACGAGCAGTACTTC. The chain carries TRBV29-1 and TRBJ2-7; D unclear. CDR3 length equals 13 residues. Trimming stripped 2 bases from V and 5 bases from J, with 13 bases between. CDR1 and CDR2 from the germline V gene are SQVTM and ANQGSEA.

The rearrangement links TRBV4-1 to TRBJ2-2; 9 bases match TRBD1. Germline V gives CDR1 MGHRA, CDR2 YSYEKL. The CDR3 is made up of 16 amino acids. The V and J ends lost 4 bases and 6 bases, in that order; junction bases with no gene match: 9. CDR3 sequence: CASSPPGTGLPGELFF. The CDR3 DNA sequence: TGCGCCAGCAGCCCACCCGGGACAGGGTTGCCCGGGGAGCTGTTTTTT.

This chain links TRBV3-1 (or the pseudogene TRBV3-2) with TRBJ2-1; 7 bases are shared with TRBD1. CDR3 length: 17 residues. V shed 4 bases, J shed 1 base, and the junction held 10 bases outside the gene matches. Germline V gene lookup returns CDR1 LGHDT and CDR2 YNNKEL (reference sequence). The CDR3, as DNA: TGTGCCAGCAGCCCCACGAACCAGGGGGTATCCTACAATGAGCAGTTCTTC. Its translation: CASSPTNQGVSYNEQFF.

In its sample, this clone was seen a few times. The rearrangement uses TRBV6-4 and TRBJ1-6; D is uncertain. The CDR3 spans 14 residues. The V end was cut by 3 bases, the J end by 9 bases, with 12 bases between. The V gene's germline CDR1 is MRHNA and CDR2 SNTAGT. The CDR3 here is CASSDGAIASPLHF. Here the CDR3 DNA reads TGTGCCAGCAGTGATGGAGCGATCGCTTCACCCCTCCACTTT.

The chain couples TRBV2 to TRBJ1-4; D remains unclear. The CDR3 has 15 amino acids. The germline V gene has CDR1 SNHLY and CDR2 FYNNEI. Trimming took 7 bases from V and 6 from J, leaving 18 bases between them. The CDR3: CASTSEAPAYEKLFF. CDR3 DNA: TGTGCCAGCACCTCAGAGGCCCCCGCATATGAAAAACTGTTTTTT.

The rearrangement links TRBV11-2 to TRBJ1-2, with 8 positions matching TRBD1. This CDR3 has 15 amino acids. The germline gives CDR1 SGHAT, CDR2 FQNNGV. V was clipped by 5 bases and J by 1 base; unmatched bases: 6. CDR3 DNA: TGTGCCAGCAGCCCGGACAGGGCCTATAACTATGGCTACACCTTC. Translation: CASSPDRAYNYGYTF.

The V call is TRBV5-8, the J call TRBJ2-7; weak D call: TRBD1 (5 bases). Trimming left V 4 bases short and J 3 bases short, with 11 bases between. Germline V lookup: CDR1 SGHTS, CDR2 YDEGEE. The CDR3 length is 13 residues. CDR3 loop: CASSRGHYYEQYF. In nucleotides, the CDR3 is TGTGCCAGCAGCCGTGGACACTACTACGAGCAGTACTTC.

In this sample, this clone turned up a few times. J is TRBJ2-1 and V is TRBV10-3, with D possibly TRBD2 on 6 matching bases. The V end was cut by 10 bases, the J end by 10 bases, with 23 bases between. This CDR3 is built from 14 residues. Germline-derived CDR1 and CDR2 are ENHRY and SYGVKD. The chain's CDR3 is CASQAGIAVGEQFF. For the CDR3, the DNA is TGTGCCAGCCAAGCAGGGATAGCGGTAGGCGAGCAGTTCTTC.

The chain joins TRBV12-3 or TRBV12-4 to TRBJ2-2; 9 bases match TRBD2. V lost 7 bases and J lost 5; bases outside the gene matches: 2. This CDR3 comprises 13 residues. CDR3 region: CASMRGGTGELFF. The CDR3 DNA sequence: TGTGCCAGCATGCGGGGGGGGACCGGGGAGCTGTTTTTT.

V usage is TRBV19 and J usage is TRBJ2-3; 8 bases match TRBD1. The CDR3 is 17 amino acids. Germline-derived CDR1 and CDR2 are LNHDA and SQIVND (reference sequence). J was trimmed by 3 bases and V by 5 bases; bases with no gene match: 13. The CDR3 sequence: CASSPLPGTGGTDTQYF. The CDR3 region has the DNA TGTGCCAGTAGTCCACTACCCGGGACAGGAGGGACAGATACGCAGTATTTT.

The chain combines TRBV27 with TRBJ2-3; possibly TRBD2 for D (5 bases). The V end was cut by 9 bases, the J end by 6 bases, with 19 bases between. From germline, CDR1 is MNHEY and CDR2 SMNVEV (reference sequence). This CDR3 spans 14 amino acids. The CDR3 spells CASPPPSRSDTQYF. CDR3 DNA: TGTGCCAGTCCCCCGCCTAGCCGGTCTGATACGCAGTATTTT.

The chain couples TRBV6-5 to TRBJ2-2, with D hard to call. The CDR3 runs 14 residues. Trimming took 6 bases from V and 5 from J, leaving 13 bases between them. Germline-derived CDR1 and CDR2 are MNHEY and SVGAGI. CDR3 bases: TGTGCCAGCAGAGACCTATGGGCAACCGGGGAGCTGTTTTTT. Residues: CASRDLWATGELFF.

CDR3 in DNA: TGTGCCAGCAGCCAAGATACGAGGTGGAACACCATATATTTT. Encoded protein: CASSQDTRWNTIYF. The rearrangement joins TRBV14 to TRBJ1-3, with D hard to call. Trimming took 0 bases from V and 7 from J, leaving 10 bases between them. Germline lookup yields CDR1 SGHDN and CDR2 FVKESK. The CDR3 length is 14 residues.

In this sample, this clone turned up a few times. The chain joins TRBV11-2 to TRBJ2-3; TRBD2 aligns across 7 bases. This CDR3 comprises 16 residues. Germline assignment: CDR1 SGHAT and CDR2 FQNNGV. V lost 5 bases and J lost 5; bases outside the gene matches: 13. The CDR3 DNA reads as TGTGCCAGCAGCCCTCGGGTCGGGGGGAAAGTAGATACGCAGTATTTT. Protein: CASSPRVGGKVDTQYF.

This chain links TRBV7-2 with TRBJ1-1; TRBD1 agrees at 7 bases. The CDR3 runs to 15 residues. Germline V gene data show CDR1 as SGHTA and CDR2 as FQGNSA. V lost 4 bases, J lost 4 bases, and 9 bases stayed unmatched. The CDR3 DNA is TGTGCCAGCAGCTCTCAACAGGGGTCGCCCACTGAAGCTTTCTTT. It translates to CASSSQQGSPTEAFF.

This clone has a single count. The V and J genes are TRBV29-1 and TRBJ2-3; 11 positions match TRBD2. This CDR3 contains 16 residues. J gave up 2 bases and V 3 bases, and 7 bases lay outside the gene matches. Germline-derived CDR1 and CDR2 are SQVTM and ANQGSEA. This CDR3 is CSVDGGTSGYTDTQYF. CDR3 bases: TGCAGCGTTGATGGTGGGACTAGCGGATACACAGATACGCAGTATTTT.

J is TRBJ2-2 and V is TRBV19; tentative D call: TRBD2 (5 bases). This CDR3 comprises 13 residues. Germline V CDR1 and CDR2: LNHDA, SQIVND (reference sequence). Trimming took off 3 bases at V and 7 bases at J, with 9 bases between the two ends. Here the CDR3 reads CASSILAGGELFF. CDR3 coding DNA: TGTGCCAGTAGTATCCTAGCAGGCGGGGAGCTGTTTTTT.

The J gene is TRBJ1-4, the V gene TRBV19, with D unclear. The germline V and J ends were trimmed by 0 bases and 7 bases, with 15 bases remaining between them. The CDR3 covers 16 residues. Germline V gives CDR1 LNHDA, CDR2 SQIVND (reference sequence). The CDR3 DNA reads as TGTGCCAGTAGTATAGATAAAGCCGGTCTTGGTGAAAAACTGTTTTTT. Residues: CASSIDKAGLGEKLFF.